The rows below give T cell receptor beta chains drawn from one sample of a study of cytomegalovirus exposure and HLA in healthy donors. TCRdb's table, derived via immunoSEQ multiplex PCR, lists solely in-frame clones and lacks some. This repertoire shows roughly 140,000 clones, 79% found once; its top ten account for under 8%. The material sequenced was PBMCs. Receptor source: a man aged 50-60 years in good health and CMV-seropositive. Each CDR3 is given with its conserved first and last residue. A D gene is named only where the DNA matches it firmly. A clone size is listed for some rows: how often the clone was seen (once, few, many), or a class if it is expanded.

V gene	clone size	D gene	J gene	CDR3 protein	CDR3 DNA
TRBV11-3	.	TRBD2	TRBJ2-2	CASSLVAGAGELFF	TGTGCCAGCAGCTTAGTGGCGGGGGCCGGGGAGCTGTTTTTT
TRBV7-8	.	TRBD1	TRBJ2-3	CASSLTPGQGYTDTQYF	TGTGCCAGCAGCTTAACGCCGGGACAGGGATACACAGATACGCAGTATTTT
TRBV5-6	once	TRBD1	TRBJ1-3	CASSLGTGTGNTIYF	TGTGCCAGCAGCTTGGGGACAGGGACTGGAAACACCATATATTTT
TRBV7-7	few	TRBD1	TRBJ1-4	CASSSAGQGDEKLFF	TGTGCTAGCAGCTCGGCGGGACAGGGAGACGAAAAACTGTTTTTT
TRBV30	.	TRBD2	TRBJ2-7	CAWSVRTSGVIYEQYF	TGTGCCTGGAGTGTAAGGACTAGCGGAGTGATCTACGAGCAGTACTTC
TRBV28	once	.	TRBJ2-1	CASSLGPINEQFF	TGTGCCAGCAGTTTGGGGCCAATTAATGAGCAGTTCTTC
TRBV28	.	TRBD1	TRBJ1-5	CASTTGVGQPQHF	TGTGCCAGCACAACAGGGGTGGGACAGCCCCAGCATTTT
TRBV6-6	once	TRBD1	TRBJ2-7	CASSYSNRGLEQYF	TGTGCCAGCAGTTATTCAAACAGGGGGCTGGAGCAGTACTTC
TRBV5-1	.	.	TRBJ2-5	CASSTGTRQETQYF	TGCGCCAGCAGCACCGGGACACGGCAAGAGACCCAGTACTTC
TRBV19	.	TRBD1	TRBJ2-1	CASSPQEGGYSDEQFF	TGTGCCAGTAGTCCACAGGAAGGGGGCTATTCCGATGAGCAGTTCTTC